The 2 T cell receptor beta chains below were found in one sample sequenced in a study of control samples from healthy donors and cancer patients. TCRdb keeps only in-frame clones here, not all; method: immunoSEQ multiplex PCR. The repertoire holds 15,000 to 20,000 clones, more than 75% seen once, with around 9% in the top ten. Sample: PBMCs. The receptors come from a woman aged 55-70 years with head and neck cancer.

The J gene is TRBJ1-4, the V gene TRBV27; TRBD1 agrees at 7 bases. CDR1 and CDR2 (germline): MNHEY, SMNVEV (reference sequence). The CDR3 is 15 amino acids. The V and J ends lost 3 bases and 4 bases, in that order; junction bases with no gene match: 5. CDR3 sequence reads: CASSFRGQRNEKLFF. The CDR3 DNA is TGTGCCAGCAGTTTCCGGGGACAGCGTAATGAAAAACTGTTTTTT.

The table lists this clone with a count of one. The chain couples TRBV3-1 (or the pseudogene TRBV3-2) to TRBJ1-1, with 7 bases lining up with TRBD1. The CDR3 totals 16 residues. V trimming: 4 bases; J trimming: 0 bases; junction bases outside the gene matches: 8. Germline CDR1 is LGHDT and CDR2 is YNNKEL (reference sequence). CDR3 amino acids: CASSPFRDSLNTEAFF. The CDR3 DNA sequence: TGTGCCAGCAGCCCCTTCCGGGACAGTTTGAACACTGAAGCTTTCTTT.